This passage covers 22 T cell receptor beta chains from one sample sequenced in a study of T cells after yellow fever vaccination. TCRdb passed the 5' RACE reads through MiXCR, listing each CDR3 protein once. Here the sample spans 45,000 to 75,000 distinct CDR3 sequences, around 6.2% being singletons. The sample here was PBMCs, either bulk or a sorted T-cell subset (CD4+, CD8+, memory, or dextramer-sorted; not recorded which), taken on the day of the yellow fever booster vaccination. These receptor sequences come from a man younger than 35 who received the YFV17D yellow fever vaccine.

This chain uses TRBV27 with TRBJ1-6; no clear D gene. Trimming cost V 1 base and J 10 bases, with 11 bases left between them. This CDR3 has 14 amino acids. The germline V gene has CDR1 MNHEY and CDR2 SMNVEV (reference sequence). The CDR3 loop reads CASSLLALGSPLHF. Written as DNA, the CDR3 is TGTGCCAGCAGTTTATTAGCCCTGGGCTCACCCCTCCACTTT.

The chain joins TRBV18 to TRBJ2-5, with 7 nucleotides matching TRBD1. Per germline, CDR1 KGHSH and CDR2 LQKENI. V trimming: 2 bases; J trimming: 1 base; junction bases outside the gene matches: 7. This CDR3 has 16 amino acids. CDR3 in amino acids: CASSPSSGTVQETQYF. The CDR3 DNA reads as TGTGCCAGCTCACCATCTTCTGGGACAGTCCAAGAGACCCAGTACTTC.

V is TRBV3-1 and J is TRBJ2-5; TRBD1 aligns across 7 bases. The CDR3 consists of 15 residues. Germline V lookup: CDR1 LGHDT, CDR2 YNNKEL (reference sequence). V gave up 4 bases and J gave up 2 bases; unmatched junction bases: 7. This CDR3 is CASSLAHRGQETQYF. The CDR3 DNA reads as TGTGCCAGCAGCCTGGCACACAGGGGTCAAGAGACCCAGTACTTC.

This clonotype was seen repeatedly, ten times or more. The rearrangement uses TRBV21-1 and TRBJ1-1. TRBV21-1 has pseudogene status. This CDR3 comprises 17 residues. DNA of the CDR3: TGTGCCAGCAGTCGGAGGCGGGACCAGAGGACGAACACTGAAGCTTTCTTT. Translation: CASSRRRDQRTNTEAFF.

This clonotype was observed a few times. The chain links TRBV4-1 to TRBJ2-7; 8 bases are shared with TRBD1. V shed 2 bases, J shed 1 base, and the junction held 13 bases outside the gene matches. This CDR3 has 18 residues. CDR1 MGHRA and CDR2 YSYEKL come from the germline V gene. CDR3 in amino acids: CASSQSPSDRARSYEQYF. CDR3 nucleotides: TGCGCCAGCAGCCAATCTCCATCGGACAGGGCACGATCCTACGAGCAGTACTTC.

This clonotype showed up many times. This chain joins TRBV9 and TRBJ2-1, with D perhaps assigned TRBD1 or TRBD2 (5 bases each). Germline CDR1 is SGDLS and CDR2 is YYNGEE. Trimming shortened V by 4 bases and J by 6 bases, and 20 bases separated the two germline ends. The CDR3 covers 16 residues. CDR3 in DNA: TGTGCCAGCAGCCCTTACACCGACCTAGGGACCAATGAGCAGTTCTTC. The encoded protein is CASSPYTDLGTNEQFF.

V usage is TRBV7-9 and J usage is TRBJ2-1, with 10 bases fitting TRBD2. The germline V gene has CDR1 SEHNR and CDR2 FQNEAQ (reference sequence). The V gene end was trimmed by 4 bases and the J gene end by 9 bases; junction bases not matched to a gene: 3. This CDR3 has 13 residues. The CDR3 loop is CASSYGLAAEQFF. CDR3 nucleotide sequence: TGTGCCAGCAGCTATGGACTAGCGGCTGAGCAGTTCTTC.

In its sample, this clonotype was seen a few times. The chain has TRBV4-1 and TRBJ1-2, with a tentative D call TRBD1 (6 bases). V was trimmed by 1 base and J by 4 bases, leaving 28 bases between them. Germline V lookup: CDR1 MGHRA, CDR2 YSYEKL. The CDR3 length is 20 residues. DNA of the CDR3: TGCGCCAGCAGCCAAGGGACCCCTTCCCGAGGGGGGCCCTTTTTCTATGGCTACACCTTC. Amino acid sequence: CASSQGTPSRGGPFFYGYTF.

In its sample, this clonotype was seen many times. The V and J genes are TRBV4-1 and TRBJ2-3; 14 nucleotides align to TRBD2. Germline lookup yields CDR1 MGHRA and CDR2 YSYEKL. The J segment lost 0 bases and the V segment lost 4 bases, leaving 6 bases of the junction unmatched. The CDR3 has 18 residues. The CDR3, as DNA: TGCGCCAGCAGCCTGGGACTAGCGGGGGCCTTTAGCACAGATACGCAGTATTTT. Encoded protein: CASSLGLAGAFSTDTQYF.

This clonotype has at least ten counts. V and J are TRBV9 and TRBJ1-5; D is ambiguous. V was clipped by 0 bases and J by 6 bases, with 10 bases between them. The CDR3 contains 14 residues. Germline V gene sequence: CDR1 SGDLS, CDR2 YYNGEE. CDR3 DNA: TGTGCCAGCAGCGTAGGGGTTGGTCCTCAGCCCCAGCATTTT. Amino acid sequence: CASSVGVGPQPQHF.

Ten or more counts support this clonotype. The rearrangement uses TRBV27 and TRBJ2-1; 11 nucleotides align to TRBD2. After removal of 1 base from V and 7 bases from J, the junction contained 12 bases not matched to a gene. The V gene's germline CDR1 is MNHEY and CDR2 SMNVEV (reference sequence). The CDR3 is 18 residues long. The CDR3 protein is CASSLLFLAGGSANEQFF. CDR3 in DNA: TGTGCCAGCAGTTTATTGTTCCTAGCGGGGGGATCGGCGAATGAGCAGTTCTTC.

The J gene is TRBJ2-3, the V gene TRBV27; no definite D call. V was trimmed by 0 bases and J by 6 bases, leaving 7 bases between them. Germline lookup yields CDR1 MNHEY and CDR2 SMNVEV (reference sequence). The CDR3 runs to 13 residues. This CDR3 reads CASSLSLSDTQYF. For the CDR3, the DNA is TGTGCCAGCAGTTTATCCTTGTCGGATACGCAGTATTTT.

The chain carries TRBV6-2 or TRBV6-3 and TRBJ2-5; 11 bases agree with TRBD2. CDR1 is MNHEY, CDR2 SVGEGT, per germline. With V trimmed by 2 bases and J by 4 bases, 9 bases remained unmatched. The CDR3 loop spans 17 amino acids. The CDR3 here is CASSYVAGGPVRETQYF. The CDR3 bases are TGTGCCAGCAGTTACGTAGCGGGGGGGCCGGTGCGAGAGACCCAGTACTTC.

This clonotype was detected many times. V gene TRBV29-1 combines with J gene TRBJ1-1; D remains ambiguous. There are 12 residues in the CDR3. Trimming took off 4 bases at V and 1 base at J, with 7 bases between the two ends. The germline V gene has CDR1 SQVTM and CDR2 ANQGSEA. The CDR3, as DNA: TGCAGCGTTGGGGTACAGAACACTGAAGCTTTCTTT. Amino acids: CSVGVQNTEAFF.

A few counts support this clonotype. CDR3 bases: TGTGCCAGCGGGGACGGACATCAGCCCCAGCATTTT. This gives the protein CASGDGHQPQHF. The chain couples TRBV6-2 or TRBV6-3 to TRBJ1-5; weak D call: TRBD1 (5 bases). The ends were cut back, 8 bases at V and 5 bases at J, with 10 bases in the middle. From germline, CDR1 is MNHEY and CDR2 SVGEGT. The CDR3 is 12 amino acids.

This clonotype was picked up a small number of times. This chain joins TRBV5-4 and TRBJ2-1, with TRBD1 matching 11 bases. Germline loops: CDR1 SGHNT, CDR2 YYREEE (reference sequence). The junction had 12 bases not matched to a gene; V was cut back by 5 bases and J by 8 bases. The CDR3 runs to 16 residues. The CDR3 is CASRHSRDRGIYEQFF. CDR3 nucleotide sequence: TGTGCCAGCAGACATTCCCGGGACAGGGGGATCTATGAGCAGTTCTTC.

This clonotype was counted between two and nine times. This sequence joins TRBV5-6 and TRBJ2-7; the D gene is possibly TRBD2 (5 bases). V was clipped by 4 bases and J by 4 bases, with 15 bases between them. CDR3 size: 14 residues. From germline, CDR1 is SGHDT and CDR2 YYEEEE. The CDR3 sequence is CASSPAVEGYEQYV. The DNA for the CDR3 is TGTGCCAGCAGCCCAGCGGTTGAAGGGTACGAGCAGTACGTC.

There are many counts of this clonotype. V gene TRBV5-1 combines with J gene TRBJ2-5; possibly TRBD2 for D (5 bases). Trimming removed 4 bases from V and 2 bases from J, with 9 bases in between. Germline-derived CDR1 and CDR2 are SGHRS and YFSETQ. This CDR3 is 13 amino acids long. The DNA for the CDR3 is TGCGCCAGCAGCGAGGGATATCAAGAGACCCAGTACTTC. It translates to CASSEGYQETQYF.

This clonotype was picked up a small number of times. This CDR3 is CATSRGDRARETQYF. DNA of the CDR3: TGTGCCACCAGCAGAGGAGACAGGGCGAGGGAGACCCAGTACTTC. The chain employs TRBV15 and TRBJ2-5; 7 nucleotides match TRBD1. Trimming cost V 1 base and J 5 bases; bases outside gene matches: 7. The CDR3 sequence is 15 residues long. CDR1 and CDR2 from the germline V gene are LNHNV and YYDKDF (reference sequence). Drawing the rest from reference TRBV15 and TRBJ2-5, the complete variable domain is DAMVIQNPRYQVTQFGKPVTLSCSQTLNHNVMYWYQQKSSQAPKLLFHYYDKDFNNEADTPDNFQSRRPNTSFCFLDIRSPGLGDTAMYLCATSRGDRARETQYFGPGTRLLVL.

This sequence joins TRBV5-1 and TRBJ2-2, with 10 bases fitting TRBD2. V lost 7 bases, J lost 4 bases, and 13 bases stayed unmatched. Germline CDR1 and CDR2: SGHRS and YFSETQ. The CDR3 totals 17 residues. CDR3 nucleotides: TGCGCCAGCTCAGGAGGTAGCGGGGGGCCTATCACCGGGGAGCTGTTTTTT. It yields the protein CASSGGSGGPITGELFF.

This clonotype was observed many times. This chain links TRBV24-1 with TRBJ2-3; 9 positions match TRBD1. The V and J ends lost 4 bases and 1 base, in that order; junction bases with no gene match: 5. This CDR3 has 16 amino acids. Per the germline V gene, CDR1 is KGHDR and CDR2 is SFDVKD. The CDR3 bases are TGTGCCACCAGTGAGCGGACAGGGGAAGGCACAGATACGCAGTATTTT. Translation: CATSERTGEGTDTQYF.

This clonotype was seen ten or more times. V is TRBV27 and J is TRBJ2-1; TRBD2 agrees at 7 bases. This CDR3 is 14 amino acids long. The germline V gene encodes CDR1 MNHEY and CDR2 SMNVEV (reference sequence). V shed 3 bases, J shed 10 bases, and the junction held 9 bases outside the gene matches. CDR3 bases: TGTGCCAGCAGTTTTATTTTGGGGGGGTTGGAGCAGTTCTTC. Encoded protein: CASSFILGGLEQFF.